This T cell receptor beta chain stems from a study of T cell responses to AZD1222 COVID-19 vaccine. Findings and caveats of the study: Spike-wide vaccine-associated CD4 TCRs dominated at 160-218 and 743-854.

The table came from immunoSEQ multiplex PCR; TCRdb's copy has only in-frame clones and leaves some out. The table records more than 150,000 clones, around 88% of them present only once. Turning to this clone: Its target is not known.

Trimming removed 5 bases from V and 8 bases from J, with 9 bases in between. This CDR3 spans 11 amino acids. Germline lookup yields CDR1 MNHEY and CDR2 SMNVEV (reference sequence). This sample comprised peripheral blood, obtained on day 0 of AZD1222 vaccination. This chain joins TRBV27 and TRBJ1-2; tentative D call: TRBD1 (5 bases). The source is an adult in good health. The CDR3 DNA follows: TGTGCCAGCAGTGCGGGGGGAGGCTACACCTTC. Translation gives CASSAGGGYTF.